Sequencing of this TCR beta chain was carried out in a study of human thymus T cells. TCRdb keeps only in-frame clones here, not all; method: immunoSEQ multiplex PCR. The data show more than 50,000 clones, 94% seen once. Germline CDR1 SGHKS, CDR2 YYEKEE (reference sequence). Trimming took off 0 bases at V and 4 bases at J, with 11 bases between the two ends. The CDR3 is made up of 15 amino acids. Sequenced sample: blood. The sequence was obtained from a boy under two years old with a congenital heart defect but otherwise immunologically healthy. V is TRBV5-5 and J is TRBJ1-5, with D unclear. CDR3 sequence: CASSLGTATNQPQHF. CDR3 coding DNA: TGTGCCAGCAGCTTGGGTACTGCGACAAATCAGCCCCAGCATTTT.